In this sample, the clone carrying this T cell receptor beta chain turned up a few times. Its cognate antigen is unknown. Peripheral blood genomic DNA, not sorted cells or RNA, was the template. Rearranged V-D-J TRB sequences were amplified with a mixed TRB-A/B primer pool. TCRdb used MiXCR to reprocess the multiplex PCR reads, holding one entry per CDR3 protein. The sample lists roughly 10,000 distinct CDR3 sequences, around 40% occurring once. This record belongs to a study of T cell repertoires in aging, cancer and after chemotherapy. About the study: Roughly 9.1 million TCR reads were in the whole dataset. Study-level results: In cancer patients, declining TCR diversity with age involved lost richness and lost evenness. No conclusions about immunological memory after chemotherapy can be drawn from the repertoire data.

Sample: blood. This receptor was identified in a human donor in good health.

As DNA, the CDR3 is TGTGCCAGCAGCTTGGCACAGGGTCCTAGCACAGATACGCAGTATTTT. Amino acid sequence: CASSLAQGPSTDTQYF. This chain links TRBV5-6 with TRBJ2-3, with a possible D match to TRBD1 (6 bases). Germline-derived CDR1 and CDR2 are SGHDT and YYEEEE. The V gene lost 0 bases and the J gene lost 0 bases, with 11 bases spanning the gap. The CDR3 sequence is 16 residues long.